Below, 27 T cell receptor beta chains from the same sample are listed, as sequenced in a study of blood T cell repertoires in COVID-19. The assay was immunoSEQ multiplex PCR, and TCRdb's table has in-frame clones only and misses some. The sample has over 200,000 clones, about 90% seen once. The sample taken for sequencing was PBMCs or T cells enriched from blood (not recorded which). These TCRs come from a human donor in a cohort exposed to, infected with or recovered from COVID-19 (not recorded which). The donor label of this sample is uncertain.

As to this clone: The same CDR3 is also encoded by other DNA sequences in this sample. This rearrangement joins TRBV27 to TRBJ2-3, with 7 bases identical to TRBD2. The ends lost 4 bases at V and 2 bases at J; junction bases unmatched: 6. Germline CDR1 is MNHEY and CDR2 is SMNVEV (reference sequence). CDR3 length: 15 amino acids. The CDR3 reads CASSSPGGTTDTQYF. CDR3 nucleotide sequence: TGTGCCAGCAGTTCCCCGGGAGGAACCACAGATACGCAGTATTTT.

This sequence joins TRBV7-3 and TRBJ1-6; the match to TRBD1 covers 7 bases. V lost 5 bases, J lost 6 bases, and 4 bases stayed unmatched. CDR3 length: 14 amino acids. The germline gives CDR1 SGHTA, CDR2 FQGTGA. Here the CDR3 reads CASSRQGINSPLHF. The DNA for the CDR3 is TGTGCCAGCAGCAGACAGGGAATTAATTCACCCCTCCACTTT.

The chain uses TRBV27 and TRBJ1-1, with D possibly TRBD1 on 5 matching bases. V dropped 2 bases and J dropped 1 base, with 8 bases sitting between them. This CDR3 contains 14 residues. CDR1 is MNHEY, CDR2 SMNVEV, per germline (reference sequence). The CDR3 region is CASSLRGRNTEAFF. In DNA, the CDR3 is TGTGCCAGCAGTTTAAGGGGTAGGAACACTGAAGCTTTCTTT.

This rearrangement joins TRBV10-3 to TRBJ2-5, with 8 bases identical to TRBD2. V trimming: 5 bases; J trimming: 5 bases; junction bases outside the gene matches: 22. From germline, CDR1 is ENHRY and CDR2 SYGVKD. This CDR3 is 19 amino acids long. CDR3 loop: CAISRAQRLALPGGETQYF. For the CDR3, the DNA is TGTGCCATCAGTCGCGCACAGAGACTAGCGCTTCCCGGGGGGGAGACCCAGTACTTC.

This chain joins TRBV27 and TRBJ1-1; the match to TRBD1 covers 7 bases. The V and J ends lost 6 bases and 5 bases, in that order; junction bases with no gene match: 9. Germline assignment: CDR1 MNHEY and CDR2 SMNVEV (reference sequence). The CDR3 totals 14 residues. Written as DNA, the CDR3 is TGTGCCAGCAGCTCACCGACAGGGCAAACTGAAGCTTTCTTT. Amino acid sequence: CASSSPTGQTEAFF.

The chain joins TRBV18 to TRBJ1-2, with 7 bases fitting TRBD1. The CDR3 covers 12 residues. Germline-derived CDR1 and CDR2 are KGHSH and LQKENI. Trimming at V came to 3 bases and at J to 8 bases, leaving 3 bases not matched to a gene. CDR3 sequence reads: CASSPTGDGYTF. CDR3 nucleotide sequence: TGTGCCAGCTCACCTACAGGGGACGGCTACACCTTC.

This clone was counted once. DNA of the CDR3: TGTGCCAGTATGGACTTCAAAGCCAATCAGCCCCAGCATTTT. It encodes CASMDFKANQPQHF. This sequence joins TRBV19 and TRBJ1-5; the D is unclear. The CDR3 has 14 residues. The germline V gene has CDR1 LNHDA and CDR2 SQIVND (reference sequence). Trimming took off 7 bases at V and 3 bases at J, with 13 bases between the two ends.

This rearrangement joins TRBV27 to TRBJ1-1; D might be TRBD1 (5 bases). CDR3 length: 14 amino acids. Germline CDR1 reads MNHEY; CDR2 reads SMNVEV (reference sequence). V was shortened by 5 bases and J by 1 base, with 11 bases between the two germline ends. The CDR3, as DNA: TGTGCCAGCAGTGCGGGACCGCGGAACACTGAAGCTTTCTTT. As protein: CASSAGPRNTEAFF.

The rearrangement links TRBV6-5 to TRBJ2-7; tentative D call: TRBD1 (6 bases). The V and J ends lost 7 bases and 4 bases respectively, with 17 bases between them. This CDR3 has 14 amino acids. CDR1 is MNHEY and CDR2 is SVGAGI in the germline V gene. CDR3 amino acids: CASIGDRRGYEQYF. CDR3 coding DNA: TGTGCCAGCATCGGTGACAGGAGAGGTTACGAGCAGTACTTC.

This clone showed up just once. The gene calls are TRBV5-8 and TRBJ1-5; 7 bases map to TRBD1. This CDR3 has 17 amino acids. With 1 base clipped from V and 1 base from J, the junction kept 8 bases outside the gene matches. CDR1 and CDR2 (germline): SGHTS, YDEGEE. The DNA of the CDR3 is TGTGCCAGCAGCTTGTTACAGGGGCGTTCCAGCAATCAGCCCCAGCATTTT. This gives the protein CASSLLQGRSSNQPQHF.

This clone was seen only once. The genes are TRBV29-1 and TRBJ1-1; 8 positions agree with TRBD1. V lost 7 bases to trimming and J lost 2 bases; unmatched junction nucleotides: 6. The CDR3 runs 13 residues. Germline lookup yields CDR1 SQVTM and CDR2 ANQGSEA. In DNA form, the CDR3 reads TGCAGCGGACAGGACAGGGTTAACACTGAAGCTTTCTTT. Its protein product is CSGQDRVNTEAFF.

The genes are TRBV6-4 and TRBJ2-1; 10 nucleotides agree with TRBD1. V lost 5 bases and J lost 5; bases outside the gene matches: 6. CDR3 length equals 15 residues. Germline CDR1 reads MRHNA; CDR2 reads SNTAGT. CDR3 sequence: CASSPDRGRNNEQFF. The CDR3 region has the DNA TGTGCCAGCAGTCCAGACAGGGGGCGTAACAATGAGCAGTTCTTC.

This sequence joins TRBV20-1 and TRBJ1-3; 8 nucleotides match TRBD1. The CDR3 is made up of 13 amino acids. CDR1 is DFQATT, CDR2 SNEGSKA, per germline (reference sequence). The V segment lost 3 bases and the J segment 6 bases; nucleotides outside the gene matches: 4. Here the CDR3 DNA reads TGCAGTGCTAGTCCAGGGGGCATAAACACCATATATTTT. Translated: CSASPGGINTIYF.

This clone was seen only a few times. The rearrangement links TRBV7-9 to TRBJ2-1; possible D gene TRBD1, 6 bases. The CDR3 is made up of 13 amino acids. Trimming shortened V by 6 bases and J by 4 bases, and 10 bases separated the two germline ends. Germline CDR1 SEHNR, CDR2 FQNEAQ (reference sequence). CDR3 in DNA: TGTGCCAGCAGACCCACAGGGTACAATGAGCAGTTCTTC. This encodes CASRPTGYNEQFF.

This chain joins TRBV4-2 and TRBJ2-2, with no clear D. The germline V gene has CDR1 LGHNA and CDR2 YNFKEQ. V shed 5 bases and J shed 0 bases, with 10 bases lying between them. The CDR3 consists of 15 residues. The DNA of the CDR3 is TGTGCCAGCAGCGACCAGGCCGCGAACACCGGGGAGCTGTTTTTT. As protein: CASSDQAANTGELFF.

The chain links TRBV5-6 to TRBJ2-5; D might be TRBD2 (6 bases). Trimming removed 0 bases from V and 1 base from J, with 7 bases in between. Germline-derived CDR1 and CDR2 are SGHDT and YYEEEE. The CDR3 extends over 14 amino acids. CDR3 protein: CASSLERVQETQYF. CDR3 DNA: TGTGCCAGCAGCTTGGAGCGGGTCCAAGAGACCCAGTACTTC. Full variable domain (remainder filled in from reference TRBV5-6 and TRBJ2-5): DAGVTQSPTHLIKTRGQQVTLRCSPKSGHDTVSWYQQALGQGPQFIFQYYEEEERQRGNFPDRFSGHQFPNYSSELNVNALLLGDSALYLCASSLERVQETQYFGPGTRLLVL.

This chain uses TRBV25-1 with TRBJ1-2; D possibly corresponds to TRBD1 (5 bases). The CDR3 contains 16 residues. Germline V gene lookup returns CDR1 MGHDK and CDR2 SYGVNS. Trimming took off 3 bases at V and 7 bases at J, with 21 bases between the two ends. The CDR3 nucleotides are TGTGCCAGCAGTGACCCCCTTCAGGGTGTGCTGAGTGGCTACACCTTC. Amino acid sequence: CASSDPLQGVLSGYTF.

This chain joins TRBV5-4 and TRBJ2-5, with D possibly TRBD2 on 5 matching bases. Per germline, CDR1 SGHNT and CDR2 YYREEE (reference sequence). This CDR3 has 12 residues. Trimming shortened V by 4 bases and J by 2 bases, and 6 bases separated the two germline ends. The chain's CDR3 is CASSPGQETQYF. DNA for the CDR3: TGTGCCAGCAGCCCGGGGCAAGAGACCCAGTACTTC.

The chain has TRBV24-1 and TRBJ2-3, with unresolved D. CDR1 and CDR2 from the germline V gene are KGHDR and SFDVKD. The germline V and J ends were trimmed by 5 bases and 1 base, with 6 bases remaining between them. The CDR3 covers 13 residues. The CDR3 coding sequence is TGTGCCACCAGTGGAGAGGGCACAGATACGCAGTATTTT. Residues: CATSGEGTDTQYF.

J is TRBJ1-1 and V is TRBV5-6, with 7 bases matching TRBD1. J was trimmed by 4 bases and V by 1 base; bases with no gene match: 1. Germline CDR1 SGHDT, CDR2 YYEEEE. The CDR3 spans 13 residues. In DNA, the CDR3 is TGTGCCAGCAGCTTGCAGGGGGGCACTGAAGCTTTCTTT. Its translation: CASSLQGGTEAFF. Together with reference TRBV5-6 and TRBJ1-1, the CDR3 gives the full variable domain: DAGVTQSPTHLIKTRGQQVTLRCSPKSGHDTVSWYQQALGQGPQFIFQYYEEEERQRGNFPDRFSGHQFPNYSSELNVNALLLGDSALYLCASSLQGGTEAFFGQGTRLTVV.

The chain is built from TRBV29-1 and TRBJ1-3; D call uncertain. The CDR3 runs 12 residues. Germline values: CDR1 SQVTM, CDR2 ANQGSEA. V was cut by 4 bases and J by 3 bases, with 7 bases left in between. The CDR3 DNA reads TGCAGCGTTGTCACAAATGGAAACACCATATATTTT. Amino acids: CSVVTNGNTIYF.

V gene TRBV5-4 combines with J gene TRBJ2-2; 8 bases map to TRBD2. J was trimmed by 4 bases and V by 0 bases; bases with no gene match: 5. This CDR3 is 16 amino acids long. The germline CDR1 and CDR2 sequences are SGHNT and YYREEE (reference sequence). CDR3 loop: CASSLAVAGRTGELFF. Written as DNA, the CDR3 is TGTGCCAGCAGCTTGGCGGTAGCGGGACGCACCGGGGAGCTGTTTTTT.

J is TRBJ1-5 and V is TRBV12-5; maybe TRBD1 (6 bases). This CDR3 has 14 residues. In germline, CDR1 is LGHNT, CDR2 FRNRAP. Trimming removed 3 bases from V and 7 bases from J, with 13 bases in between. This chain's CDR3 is CASGFVGAGQPQHF. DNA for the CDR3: TGTGCTAGTGGTTTTGTGGGGGCAGGACAGCCCCAGCATTTT. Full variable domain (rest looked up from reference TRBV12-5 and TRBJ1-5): DARVTQTPRHKVTEMGQEVTMRCQPILGHNTVFWYRQTMMQGLELLAYFRNRAPLDDSGMPKDRFSAEMPDATLATLKIQPSEPRDSAVYFCASGFVGAGQPQHFGDGTRLSIL.

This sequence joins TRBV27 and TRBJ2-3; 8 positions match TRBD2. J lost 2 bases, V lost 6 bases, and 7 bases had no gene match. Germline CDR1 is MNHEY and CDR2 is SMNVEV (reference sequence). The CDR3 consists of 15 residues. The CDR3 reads CASRARGGSTDTQYF. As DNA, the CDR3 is TGTGCCAGCAGGGCTCGCGGGGGGTCCACAGATACGCAGTATTTT.

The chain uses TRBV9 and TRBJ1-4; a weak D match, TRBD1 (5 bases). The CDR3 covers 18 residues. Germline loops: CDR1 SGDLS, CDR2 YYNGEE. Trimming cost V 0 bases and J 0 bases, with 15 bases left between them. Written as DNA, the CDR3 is TGTGCCAGCAGCGTAGCTTCGGCGGGGACCGCAACTAATGAAAAACTGTTTTTT. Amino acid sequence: CASSVASAGTATNEKLFF.

The CDR3 is CASSQGETNEQFF. The CDR3 nucleotides are TGCGCCAGCAGCCAAGGGGAAACCAATGAGCAGTTCTTC. The chain recombines TRBV5-1 with TRBJ2-1, with a tentative D call TRBD1 (5 bases). V was clipped by 4 bases and J by 6 bases, with 11 bases between them. The V gene's germline CDR1 is SGHRS and CDR2 YFSETQ. The CDR3 sequence is 13 residues long.

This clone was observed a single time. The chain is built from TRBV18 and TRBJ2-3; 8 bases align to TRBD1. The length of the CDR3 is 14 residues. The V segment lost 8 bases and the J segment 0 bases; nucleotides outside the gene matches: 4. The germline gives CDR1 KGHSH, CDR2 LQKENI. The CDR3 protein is CASRTGPSTDTQYF. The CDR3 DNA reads TGTGCCAGCCGGACAGGGCCTAGCACAGATACGCAGTATTTT. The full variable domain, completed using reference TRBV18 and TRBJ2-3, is NAGVMQNPRHLVRRRGQEARLRCSPMKGHSHVYWYRQLPEEGLKFMVYLQKENIIDESGMPKERFSAEFPKEGPSILRIQQVVRGDSAAYFCASRTGPSTDTQYFGPGTRLTVL.